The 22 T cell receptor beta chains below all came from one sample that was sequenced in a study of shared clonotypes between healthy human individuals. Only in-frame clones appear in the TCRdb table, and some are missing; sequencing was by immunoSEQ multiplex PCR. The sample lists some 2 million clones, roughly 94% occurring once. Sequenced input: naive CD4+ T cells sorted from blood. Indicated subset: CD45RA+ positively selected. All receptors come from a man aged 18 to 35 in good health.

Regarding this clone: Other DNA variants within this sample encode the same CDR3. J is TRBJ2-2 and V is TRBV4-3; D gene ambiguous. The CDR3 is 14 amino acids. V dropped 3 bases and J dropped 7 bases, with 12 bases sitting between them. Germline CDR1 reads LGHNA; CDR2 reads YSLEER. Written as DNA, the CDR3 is TGCGCCAGCAGCCAGGTGGTTGCTGTCGGGGAGCTGTTTTTT. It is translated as CASSQVVAVGELFF.

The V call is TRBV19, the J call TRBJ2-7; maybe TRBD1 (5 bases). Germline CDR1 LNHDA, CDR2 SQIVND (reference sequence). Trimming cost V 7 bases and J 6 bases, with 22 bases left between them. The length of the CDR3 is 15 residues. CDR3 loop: CASNRGRTHGGEQYF. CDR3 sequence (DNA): TGTGCCAGTAATCGTGGTAGGACACACGGCGGCGAGCAGTACTTC.

The CDR3 sequence is CASRGNSGQRNTEAFF. DNA of the CDR3: TGTGCCAGCAGGGGGAATTCGGGACAGCGGAACACTGAAGCTTTCTTT. The chain employs TRBV6-6 and TRBJ1-1; 7 bases agree with TRBD1. The germline CDR1 and CDR2 sequences are MNHNY and SVGAGI (reference sequence). J lost 1 base, V lost 6 bases, and 11 bases had no gene match. The CDR3 consists of 16 residues.

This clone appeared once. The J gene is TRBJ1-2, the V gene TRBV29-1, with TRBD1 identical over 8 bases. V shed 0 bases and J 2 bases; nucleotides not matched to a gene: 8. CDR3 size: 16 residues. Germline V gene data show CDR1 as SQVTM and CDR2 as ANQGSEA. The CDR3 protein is CSVEDWTGTLNYGYTF. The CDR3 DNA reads TGCAGCGTTGAAGATTGGACAGGGACTCTAAACTATGGCTACACCTTC.

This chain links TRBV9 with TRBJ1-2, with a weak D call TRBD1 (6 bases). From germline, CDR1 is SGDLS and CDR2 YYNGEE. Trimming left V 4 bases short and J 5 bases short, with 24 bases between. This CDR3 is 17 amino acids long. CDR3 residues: CASSQERVQGGRYGYTF. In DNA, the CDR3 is TGTGCCAGCAGCCAAGAACGGGTACAGGGCGGGCGGTATGGCTACACCTTC.

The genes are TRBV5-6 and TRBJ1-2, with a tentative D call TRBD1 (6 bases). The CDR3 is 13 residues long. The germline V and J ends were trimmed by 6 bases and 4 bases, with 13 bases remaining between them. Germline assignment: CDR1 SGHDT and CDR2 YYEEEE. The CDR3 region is CASIPRGGYGYTF. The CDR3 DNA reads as TGTGCCAGCATCCCGCGAGGGGGCTATGGCTACACCTTC.

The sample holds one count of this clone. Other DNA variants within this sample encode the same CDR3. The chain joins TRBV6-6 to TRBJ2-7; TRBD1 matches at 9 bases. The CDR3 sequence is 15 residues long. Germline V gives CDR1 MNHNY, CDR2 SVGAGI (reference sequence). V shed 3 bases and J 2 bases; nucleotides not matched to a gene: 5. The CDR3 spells CASSYPGQGTYEQYF. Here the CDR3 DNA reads TGTGCCAGCAGTTATCCGGGACAGGGAACCTACGAGCAGTACTTC.

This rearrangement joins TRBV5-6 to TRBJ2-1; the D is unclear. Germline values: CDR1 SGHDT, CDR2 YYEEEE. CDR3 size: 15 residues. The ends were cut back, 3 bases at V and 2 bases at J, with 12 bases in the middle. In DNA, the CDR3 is TGTGCCAGCAGCTACGGACCCTCTACCTACAATGAGCAGTTCTTC. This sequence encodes CASSYGPSTYNEQFF.

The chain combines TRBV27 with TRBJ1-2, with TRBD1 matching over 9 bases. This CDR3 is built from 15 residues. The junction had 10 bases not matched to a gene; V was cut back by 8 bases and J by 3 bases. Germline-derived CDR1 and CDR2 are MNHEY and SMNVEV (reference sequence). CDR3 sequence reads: CASGVSQGADYGYTF. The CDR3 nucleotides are TGTGCCAGCGGAGTTTCACAGGGGGCAGACTATGGCTACACCTTC.

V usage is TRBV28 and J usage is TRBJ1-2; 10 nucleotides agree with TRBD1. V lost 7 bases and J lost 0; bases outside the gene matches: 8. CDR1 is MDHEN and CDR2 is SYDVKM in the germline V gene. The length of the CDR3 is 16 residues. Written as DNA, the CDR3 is TGTGCCAGCACAAGGGACAGGGGTACGACTAACTATGGCTACACCTTC. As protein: CASTRDRGTTNYGYTF.

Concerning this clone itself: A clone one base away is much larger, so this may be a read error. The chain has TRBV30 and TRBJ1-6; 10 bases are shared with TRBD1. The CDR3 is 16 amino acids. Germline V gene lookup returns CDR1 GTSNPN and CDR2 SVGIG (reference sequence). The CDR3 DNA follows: TGTGCCTGGGGGTCCGGGACAGGGGTTTATAATCCACCCCTCCACTTT. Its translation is CAWGSGTGVYNPPLHF.

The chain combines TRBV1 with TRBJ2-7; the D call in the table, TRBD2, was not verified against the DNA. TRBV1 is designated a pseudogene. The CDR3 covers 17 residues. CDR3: CTSSQENSGGARDEQYF. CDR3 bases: TGCACCAGCAGCCAAGAAAATAGCGGGGGGGCAAGAGACGAGCAGTACTTC.

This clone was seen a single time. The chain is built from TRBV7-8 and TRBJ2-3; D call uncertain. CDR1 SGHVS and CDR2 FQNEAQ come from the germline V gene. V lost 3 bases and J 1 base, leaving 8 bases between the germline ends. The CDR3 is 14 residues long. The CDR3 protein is CASSFSQGTDTQYF. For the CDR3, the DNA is TGTGCCAGCAGCTTTTCCCAGGGCACAGATACGCAGTATTTT.

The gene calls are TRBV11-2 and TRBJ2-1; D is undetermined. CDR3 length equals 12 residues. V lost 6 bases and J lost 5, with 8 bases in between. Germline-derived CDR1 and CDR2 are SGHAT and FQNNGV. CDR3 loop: CASRGGHNEQFF. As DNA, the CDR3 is TGTGCCAGCAGAGGTGGCCACAATGAGCAGTTCTTC.

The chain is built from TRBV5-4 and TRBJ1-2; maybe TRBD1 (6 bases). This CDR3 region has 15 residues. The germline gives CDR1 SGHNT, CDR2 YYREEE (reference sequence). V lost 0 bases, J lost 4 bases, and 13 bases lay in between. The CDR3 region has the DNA TGTGCCAGCAGCTTGGACCCAACAGGGAGCTATGGCTACACCTTC. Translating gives CASSLDPTGSYGYTF.

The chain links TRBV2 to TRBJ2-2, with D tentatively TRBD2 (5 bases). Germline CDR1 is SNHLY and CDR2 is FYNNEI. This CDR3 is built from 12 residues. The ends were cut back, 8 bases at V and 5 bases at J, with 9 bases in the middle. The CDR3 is CASGERTGELFF. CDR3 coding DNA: TGTGCCAGCGGGGAGAGGACCGGGGAGCTGTTTTTT.

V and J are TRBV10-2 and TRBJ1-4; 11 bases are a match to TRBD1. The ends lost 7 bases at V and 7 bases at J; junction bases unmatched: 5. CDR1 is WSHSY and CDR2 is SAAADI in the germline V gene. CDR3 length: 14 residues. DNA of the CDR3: TGCGCCAGCAACCCCGGGACAGGGGGTGAAAAACTGTTTTTT. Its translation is CASNPGTGGEKLFF.

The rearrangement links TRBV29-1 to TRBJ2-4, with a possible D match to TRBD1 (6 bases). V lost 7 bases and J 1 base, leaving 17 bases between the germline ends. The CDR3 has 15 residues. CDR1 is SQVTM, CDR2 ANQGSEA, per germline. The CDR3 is CSAVQGSSAKNIQYF. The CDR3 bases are TGCAGCGCCGTGCAGGGGAGTTCGGCCAAAAACATTCAGTACTTC.

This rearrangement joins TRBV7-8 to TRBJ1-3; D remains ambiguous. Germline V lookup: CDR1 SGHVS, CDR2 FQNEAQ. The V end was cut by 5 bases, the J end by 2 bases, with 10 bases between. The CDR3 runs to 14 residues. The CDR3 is CASSAQATGNTIYF. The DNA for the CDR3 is TGTGCCAGCAGCGCTCAGGCCACTGGAAACACCATATATTTT.

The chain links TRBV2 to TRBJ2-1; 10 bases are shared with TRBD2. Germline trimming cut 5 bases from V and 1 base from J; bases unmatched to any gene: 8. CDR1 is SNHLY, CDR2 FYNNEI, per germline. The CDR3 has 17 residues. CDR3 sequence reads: CASSPFGLADSYNEQFF. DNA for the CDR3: TGTGCCAGCAGTCCCTTCGGACTAGCGGATTCCTACAATGAGCAGTTCTTC. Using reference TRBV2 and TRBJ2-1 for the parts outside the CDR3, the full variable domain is EPEVTQTPSHQVTQMGQEVILRCVPISNHLYFYWYRQILGQKVEFLVSFYNNEISEKSEIFDDQFSVERPDGSNFTLKIRSTKLEDSAMYFCASSPFGLADSYNEQFFGPGTRLTVL.

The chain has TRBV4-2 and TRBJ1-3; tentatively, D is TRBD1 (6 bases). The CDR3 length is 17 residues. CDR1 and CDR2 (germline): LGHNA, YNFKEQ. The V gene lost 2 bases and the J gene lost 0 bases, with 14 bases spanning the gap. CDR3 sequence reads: CASSQLSRGSSGNTIYF. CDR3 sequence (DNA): TGTGCCAGCAGCCAACTATCTAGGGGGAGCTCTGGAAACACCATATATTTT.

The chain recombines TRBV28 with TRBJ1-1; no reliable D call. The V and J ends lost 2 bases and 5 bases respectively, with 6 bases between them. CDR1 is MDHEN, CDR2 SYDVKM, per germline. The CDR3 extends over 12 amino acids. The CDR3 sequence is CASSLRKTEAFF. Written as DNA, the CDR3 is TGTGCCAGCAGTTTAAGAAAAACTGAAGCTTTCTTT.